These 18 T cell receptor beta chains were all obtained from the same sample, sequenced in a study of neurological immune-mediated disorders. Time point here: technical triplicate 1. One entry per CDR3 protein results from TCRdb running MiXCR on the 5' RACE reads. The profile shows 20,000 to 30,000 distinct CDR3 sequences, approximately 13% of them singletons. The sequencing input was CD4+ T cells from blood. The receptors come from a female donor with HTLV-1-associated myelopathy (HAM/TSP).

Ten or more counts support this clonotype. The chain uses TRBV15 and TRBJ2-7; 14 nucleotides align to TRBD2. The CDR3 runs to 17 residues. CDR1 LNHNV and CDR2 YYDKDF come from the germline V gene (reference sequence). The junction had 8 bases not matched to a gene; V was cut back by 2 bases and J by 5 bases. The CDR3, as DNA: TGTGCCACCAGCAGAAGACTAGCGGGGGGGGTTCACGACGAGCAGTACTTC. Protein sequence: CATSRRLAGGVHDEQYF.

This clonotype was observed many times. V and J are TRBV24-1 and TRBJ2-5, with D possibly being TRBD2 (5 bases). The CDR3 is 15 residues long. Germline assignment: CDR1 KGHDR and CDR2 SFDVKD. The V end was cut by 1 base, the J end by 5 bases, with 13 bases between. CDR3 loop: CATSDFTGSGETQYF. The DNA of the CDR3 is TGTGCCACCAGTGATTTTACGGGGTCCGGCGAGACCCAGTACTTC.

This clonotype was counted many times. The chain carries TRBV7-2 and TRBJ2-3; D is perhaps TRBD1 (8 bases). The germline V gene encodes CDR1 SGHTA and CDR2 FQGNSA. Trimming removed 6 bases from V and 3 bases from J, with 19 bases in between. There are 16 residues in the CDR3. The CDR3 reads CASRDHRGGRTDTQYF. In DNA form, the CDR3 reads TGTGCCAGCAGGGACCACAGGGGGGGGAGGACAGATACGCAGTATTTT.

This clonotype was detected ten times or more. The chain couples TRBV29-1 to TRBJ2-3; 9 positions agree with TRBD2. Trimming at V came to 3 bases and at J to 0 bases, leaving 4 bases not matched to a gene. Germline V gene sequence: CDR1 SQVTM, CDR2 ANQGSEA. The CDR3 totals 15 residues. This CDR3 is CSVEGLASSTDTQYF. CDR3 in DNA: TGCAGCGTTGAGGGACTAGCATCTAGCACAGATACGCAGTATTTT.

This clonotype was recorded at least ten times. The chain recombines TRBV20-1 with TRBJ2-7, with D unclear. This CDR3 region has 14 residues. Germline CDR1 reads DFQATT; CDR2 reads SNEGSKA (reference sequence). Trimming removed 3 bases at V and 0 bases at J, with 12 bases between. CDR3 sequence: CSARPPGISYEQYF. CDR3 sequence (DNA): TGCAGTGCTAGGCCCCCAGGAATCTCCTACGAGCAGTACTTC.

This clonotype was seen many times. The V call is TRBV10-3, the J call TRBJ2-2, with 7 bases that match TRBD1. The CDR3 consists of 13 residues. Per the germline V gene, CDR1 is ENHRY and CDR2 is SYGVKD. J was trimmed by 8 bases and V by 8 bases; bases with no gene match: 8. As DNA, the CDR3 is TGTGCCATCCAAGGGACAGCTGCGGGGGAGCTGTTTTTT. Its protein product is CAIQGTAAGELFF.

Many counts were recorded for this clonotype. The CDR3: CASRTSANTGELFF. CDR3 bases: TGCGCCAGCAGGACTAGCGCGAACACCGGGGAGCTGTTTTTT. V gene TRBV10-2 combines with J gene TRBJ2-2; 8 nucleotides agree with TRBD2. Germline assignment: CDR1 WSHSY and CDR2 SAAADI. With V trimmed by 6 bases and J by 0 bases, 0 bases remained unmatched. The CDR3 is made up of 14 amino acids.

This clonotype was found many times. The CDR3: CASSAGGQGGQPQHF. DNA of the CDR3: TGCGCCAGCAGCGCGGGGGGGCAGGGTGGCCAGCCCCAGCATTTT. V gene TRBV5-1 combines with J gene TRBJ1-5, with D possibly being TRBD1 (6 bases). The V and J ends lost 4 bases and 7 bases respectively, with 18 bases between them. The CDR3 length is 15 residues. Germline assignment: CDR1 SGHRS and CDR2 YFSETQ. Full variable domain (outside the CDR3, taken from reference TRBV5-1 and TRBJ1-5): KAGVTQTPRYLIKTRGQQVTLSCSPISGHRSVSWYQQTPGQGLQFLFEYFSETQRNKGNFPGRFSGRQFSNSRSEMNVSTLELGDSALYLCASSAGGQGGQPQHFGDGTRLSIL.

By sample fraction, this clonotype is medium-sized (0.01 to 0.1%). The chain has TRBV15 and TRBJ1-2, with a weak D call TRBD1 (6 bases). Looked up from germline, CDR1 is LNHNV and CDR2 is YYDKDF (reference sequence). V lost 3 bases and J lost 3, with 14 bases in between. The CDR3 runs to 15 residues. The CDR3 loop reads CATSSRDTEDYGYTF. CDR3 bases: TGTGCCACCAGCAGCCGGGACACCGAGGACTATGGCTACACCTTC.

Relative to its sample, this clonotype is medium-sized. This chain uses TRBV7-8 with TRBJ2-7; 7 bases line up with TRBD1. Trimming removed 4 bases from V and 3 bases from J; junction bases left unmatched: 0. Germline CDR1 is SGHVS and CDR2 is FQNEAQ. This CDR3 spans 12 amino acids. The DNA for the CDR3 is TGTGCCAGCAGCTGGGACAGCTACGAGCAGTACTTC. Translating it yields CASSWDSYEQYF.

This clonotype was observed at least ten times. The V gene is TRBV12-3 or TRBV12-4, the J gene TRBJ2-1, with D uncertain. The ends were cut back, 6 bases at V and 7 bases at J, with 7 bases in the middle. The length of the CDR3 is 11 residues. This CDR3 is CASRELNEQFF. CDR3 bases: TGTGCCAGCAGGGAATTAAATGAGCAGTTCTTC.

This clonotype came up many times. This rearrangement joins TRBV20-1 to TRBJ2-1; 7 bases map to TRBD2. Germline V gives CDR1 DFQATT, CDR2 SNEGSKA (reference sequence). The CDR3 runs 14 residues. V lost 4 bases and J lost 9; bases outside the gene matches: 12. CDR3 nucleotides: TGCAGTGCTAAGGCCCGGGACTACCTCTTTGAGCAGTTCTTC. The encoded protein is CSAKARDYLFEQFF.

This clonotype has ten or more counts. V usage is TRBV5-1 and J usage is TRBJ1-4; D possibly corresponds to TRBD1 (5 bases). CDR3 length: 16 residues. V was shortened by 0 bases and J by 10 bases, with 19 bases between the two germline ends. The germline CDR1 and CDR2 sequences are SGHRS and YFSETQ. CDR3 sequence reads: CASSLEARAKPGKLFF. The CDR3 DNA reads as TGCGCCAGCAGCTTGGAGGCCAGGGCAAAGCCGGGAAAACTGTTTTTT.

This clonotype has at least ten counts. The rearrangement joins TRBV10-3 to TRBJ1-1, with no clear D. CDR3 length equals 14 residues. Trimming pared 0 bases from V and 2 bases from J, leaving 7 bases between. Germline V gives CDR1 ENHRY, CDR2 SYGVKD. As DNA, the CDR3 is TGTGCCATCAGTGAGTCTGGCTCCAACACTGAAGCTTTCTTT. It translates to CAISESGSNTEAFF.

This clonotype was detected many times. V is TRBV20-1 and J is TRBJ2-4; D not certain. CDR3 length: 14 residues. V was trimmed by 2 bases and J by 0 bases, leaving 8 bases between them. Germline V gene lookup returns CDR1 DFQATT and CDR2 SNEGSKA (reference sequence). Written as DNA, the CDR3 is TGCAGTGCTAGATCACAGCTAGCCAAAAACATTCAGTACTTC. Translation: CSARSQLAKNIQYF.

This clonotype appeared many times. V gene TRBV29-1 combines with J gene TRBJ1-1; D is ambiguous. The V end was cut by 4 bases, the J end by 1 base, with 4 bases between. CDR1 and CDR2 from the germline V gene are SQVTM and ANQGSEA. The length of the CDR3 is 11 residues. The CDR3 nucleotides are TGCAGCGTTGGGGCGAACACTGAAGCTTTCTTT. The encoded protein is CSVGANTEAFF. Drawing the rest from reference TRBV29-1 and TRBJ1-1, the complete variable domain is SAVISQKPSRDICQRGTSLTIQCQVDSQVTMMFWYRQQPGQSLTLIATANQGSEATYESGFVIDKFPISRPNLTFSTLTVSNMSPEDSSIYLCSVGANTEAFFGQGTRLTVV.

This clonotype was observed at least ten times. The chain is built from TRBV5-1 and TRBJ2-3; possibly TRBD2 for D (5 bases). The ends were cut back, 5 bases at V and 3 bases at J, with 7 bases in the middle. Germline V CDR1 and CDR2: SGHRS, YFSETQ. The CDR3 covers 12 residues. CDR3: CASRRETDTQYF. CDR3 in DNA: TGCGCCAGCAGGAGGGAGACAGATACGCAGTATTTT.

The J gene is TRBJ2-7, the V gene TRBV5-1, with TRBD1 matching 11 bases. This CDR3 contains 14 residues. The germline gives CDR1 SGHRS, CDR2 YFSETQ. The trim removed 2 bases at V and 5 bases at J, leaving 3 bases unmatched. The CDR3 spells CASSLGTGGHEQYF. Here the CDR3 DNA reads TGCGCCAGCAGCTTAGGGACAGGGGGACACGAGCAGTACTTC.